Below, one T cell receptor beta chain is given with its context. Its antigen is as yet unknown. Germline CDR1 and CDR2: SNHLY and FYNNEI. V was pared by 4 bases and J by 5 bases, with 11 bases between. The CDR3 runs 13 residues. cDNA libraries of TCR beta carried unique molecular identifiers. With roughly 1 to 11 million T cells as the source, roughly 0.5 million cDNA molecules resulted. In TCRdb, the PCR reads were re-called with MiXCR into one record per CDR3 protein. The repertoire consists of some 690,000 distinct CDR3 sequences, with approximately 59% occurring once and the leading ten covering around 11%. This sample was taken from a study of post-analysis software for immune sequencing data. Overall study: Recorded subtypes: relapsing-remitting, secondary progressive, progressive-relapsing; some patients unannotated. Overall study findings and caveats: The normalized Chao1 diversity of multiple sclerosis patients was significantly lower than that of controls. Co-batched samples clustered tightly together by F measure. Patients had higher frequencies than controls of roughly five TRBV segments, including TRBV5-6, TRBV5-1 and TRBV20-1.

The TCR originated in a girl aged 2-10 years with multiple sclerosis. Sequencing was done on a sample of blood. This chain uses TRBV2 with TRBJ2-5; D is ambiguous. The chain's CDR3 is CASSGGIRETQYF. The CDR3 nucleotides read TGTGCCAGCAGTGGGGGTATCCGGGAGACCCAGTACTTC.